In this sample, the clone carrying this T cell receptor (beta chain) turned up many times. The antigen is not known. The data derive from a study of read filtering for tumor transcriptome and immune sequencing. Whole-study findings and limits: Even smaller IR-seq throughput identified most shared clonotypes.

The library was built from around 400 ng RNA with molecular barcoded adaptors for alpha/delta and beta/gamma chains. MiXCR, applied by TCRdb to the reads, yields one record per CDR3 protein. Among some 43,000 distinct CDR3 sequences listed, roughly an eighth were seen once. Looked up from germline, CDR1 is DFQATT and CDR2 is SNEGSKA (reference sequence). V shed 2 bases and J shed 5 bases, with 4 bases lying between them. The length of the CDR3 is 11 residues. The sequence was collected from a donor at least 40 years old with multiple myeloma. Sample: a population of CD138-negative cells sorted from bone marrow. V gene TRBV20-1 combines with J gene TRBJ2-1; D is unresolved. CDR3 residues: CSARMNNEQFF. In DNA form, the CDR3 reads TGCAGTGCTAGAATGAACAATGAGCAGTTCTTC.